Shown below are 19 T cell receptor beta chains from a single sample sequenced in a study of T cell responses to AZD1222 COVID-19 vaccine. The table came from immunoSEQ multiplex PCR; TCRdb's copy has only in-frame clones and leaves some out. The table has under 150,000 clones, over 75% seen once. The sample was peripheral blood, taken on day 0 of AZD1222 vaccination. Every receptor here comes from an adult in good health.

This clone occurred a few times. The gene calls are TRBV5-1 and TRBJ1-6; D might be TRBD1 (5 bases). The CDR3 is 16 residues long. Trimming took off 5 bases at V and 5 bases at J, with 17 bases between the two ends. Germline assignment: CDR1 SGHRS and CDR2 YFSETQ. CDR3 protein: CASRKGTQANNSPLHF. The CDR3 DNA is TGCGCCAGCAGGAAGGGGACCCAGGCCAATAATTCACCCCTCCACTTT. The whole variable domain, filled in from reference TRBV5-1 and TRBJ1-6, reads KAGVTQTPRYLIKTRGQQVTLSCSPISGHRSVSWYQQTPGQGLQFLFEYFSETQRNKGNFPGRFSGRQFSNSRSEMNVSTLELGDSALYLCASRKGTQANNSPLHFGNGTRLTVT.

The rearrangement links TRBV9 to TRBJ2-7, with 8 bases aligning to TRBD2. V was pared by 5 bases and J by 7 bases, with 11 bases of the junction left unmatched. Germline assignment: CDR1 SGDLS and CDR2 YYNGEE. The CDR3 runs to 14 residues. The CDR3 nucleotides read TGTGCCAGCAGTCCCTCCGGGACTAGTGTTGAGCAGTACTTC. The encoded protein is CASSPSGTSVEQYF.

This chain joins TRBV27 and TRBJ1-5; D remains unclear. Trimming cost V 6 bases and J 6 bases, with 21 bases left between them. This CDR3 is built from 16 residues. The germline V gene encodes CDR1 MNHEY and CDR2 SMNVEV (reference sequence). CDR3 in amino acids: CASSLVWGGSSQPQHF. In nucleotides, the CDR3 is TGTGCCAGCAGCCTCGTTTGGGGAGGTTCGAGTCAGCCCCAGCATTTT.

The chain uses TRBV11-1 and TRBJ2-1, with D maybe TRBD1 (6 bases). The CDR3 runs to 12 residues. CDR1 is SGHAT, CDR2 FQDESV, per germline (reference sequence). Trimming removed 7 bases from V and 9 bases from J, with 13 bases in between. This chain's CDR3 is CASTTGSGEQFF. The CDR3 bases are TGTGCCAGCACAACAGGGTCGGGTGAGCAGTTCTTC.

The chain uses TRBV30 and TRBJ2-1; 8 nucleotides agree with TRBD2. The germline V gene encodes CDR1 GTSNPN and CDR2 SVGIG (reference sequence). CDR3 length: 19 amino acids. The junction had 23 bases not matched to a gene; V was cut back by 6 bases and J by 4 bases. CDR3 coding DNA: TGTGCCTGTCGGGCAGGGATTGGCGGGAGGATATATGAATACAATGAGCAGTTCTTC. As protein: CACRAGIGGRIYEYNEQFF.

The CDR3, as DNA: TGCGCCAGCAGCCAAGGAGGGTACGGCGGCTACACCTTC. It codes for CASSQGGYGGYTF. The chain couples TRBV4-3 to TRBJ1-2; D gene uncertain. CDR1 and CDR2 (germline): LGHNA, YSLEER. The CDR3 spans 13 residues. The V gene lost 1 base and the J gene lost 8 bases, with 11 bases spanning the gap.

The genes are TRBV6-5 and TRBJ2-2; 9 bases align to TRBD1. In germline, CDR1 is MNHEY, CDR2 SVGAGI. This CDR3 spans 14 amino acids. V was pared by 8 bases and J by 6 bases, with 7 bases of the junction left unmatched. In nucleotides, the CDR3 is TGTGCCAGCCCGGGACAGGGACGCGCCGGGGAGCTGTTTTTT. It encodes CASPGQGRAGELFF.

The V and J genes are TRBV2 and TRBJ2-2, with TRBD1 matching over 9 bases. V gave up 3 bases and J gave up 6 bases; unmatched junction bases: 5. This CDR3 has 15 amino acids. Germline CDR1 is SNHLY and CDR2 is FYNNEI. The CDR3 spells CASSEGQGWAGELFF. DNA of the CDR3: TGTGCCAGCAGTGAGGGACAGGGTTGGGCCGGGGAGCTGTTTTTT.

The CDR3 DNA sequence: TGTGCCAGCAGCCCCGACCCAAATAACTATGGCTACACCTTC. It encodes CASSPDPNNYGYTF. V and J are TRBV7-2 and TRBJ1-2, with D unresolved. Germline V lookup: CDR1 SGHTA, CDR2 FQGNSA. The CDR3 is 14 residues long. Trimming removed 5 bases at V and 1 base at J, with 11 bases between.

This CDR3 is CASSTGTGGLQPQHF. The CDR3 coding sequence is TGTGCCAGCTCCACCGGGACAGGGGGCCTTCAGCCCCAGCATTTT. This rearrangement joins TRBV27 to TRBJ1-5; TRBD1 agrees at 12 bases. The V segment lost 8 bases and the J segment 6 bases; nucleotides outside the gene matches: 8. The CDR3 sequence is 15 residues long. Germline assignment: CDR1 MNHEY and CDR2 SMNVEV (reference sequence).

The chain links TRBV12-3 or TRBV12-4 to TRBJ2-1; D not resolved. The CDR3 contains 11 residues. The V and J ends lost 4 bases and 8 bases respectively, with 6 bases between them. This CDR3 is CASSSSDEQFF. The CDR3 DNA reads as TGTGCCAGCAGTTCTAGTGATGAGCAGTTCTTC.

The count of this clone is one. This rearrangement joins TRBV12-3 or TRBV12-4 to TRBJ2-3; D is tentatively TRBD1 or TRBD2 (5 bases each). V was trimmed by 4 bases and J by 11 bases, leaving 13 bases between them. The CDR3 has 12 residues. This CDR3 reads CASSWQVGEQYF. The CDR3 region has the DNA TGTGCCAGCAGTTGGCAGGTGGGGGAGCAGTATTTT.

The genes are TRBV4-1 and TRBJ2-3, with 8 nucleotides matching TRBD2. V gave up 3 bases and J gave up 5 bases; unmatched junction bases: 13. Germline V gene lookup returns CDR1 MGHRA and CDR2 YSYEKL. The CDR3 has 17 amino acids. In DNA form, the CDR3 reads TGCGCCAGCAGCCAGGAGGGGGGACTAGGGGCCCGAGATACGCAGTATTTT. Translation gives CASSQEGGLGARDTQYF.

This chain uses TRBV27 with TRBJ2-7, with unresolved D. This CDR3 spans 15 amino acids. Deletions cut 2 bases from V and 2 bases from J, with 13 bases between. The germline CDR1 and CDR2 sequences are MNHEY and SMNVEV (reference sequence). CDR3 DNA sequence: TGTGCCAGCAGTTTAAAGGGTTTGGGGACCTACGAGCAGTACTTC. This translates into CASSLKGLGTYEQYF.

This chain links TRBV5-1 with TRBJ1-5; D may be TRBD1 (6 bases). Between the trimmed V and J ends, which lost 2 bases and 2 bases, there was a span of 11 bases. The germline V gene has CDR1 SGHRS and CDR2 YFSETQ. This CDR3 spans 15 amino acids. CDR3 bases: TGCGCCAGCAGCTTCGCGGGGGCAGGCAATCAGCCCCAGCATTTT. The encoded protein is CASSFAGAGNQPQHF.

The chain uses TRBV7-2 and TRBJ2-5; 8 bases line up with TRBD2. CDR3 length: 16 amino acids. J was trimmed by 1 base and V by 2 bases; bases with no gene match: 6. Germline CDR1 SGHTA, CDR2 FQGNSA. The CDR3 bases are TGTGCCAGCAGCTTATCCCCACTAGCGGTCCAAGAGACCCAGTACTTC. This translates into CASSLSPLAVQETQYF.

The genes are TRBV7-2 and TRBJ2-7, with 9 bases lining up with TRBD1. In germline, CDR1 is SGHTA, CDR2 FQGNSA. V shed 7 bases and J 6 bases; nucleotides not matched to a gene: 7. The CDR3 consists of 13 residues. The CDR3 sequence: CASTSDRGGEQYF. Written as DNA, the CDR3 is TGTGCCAGCACTTCGGACAGGGGAGGCGAGCAGTACTTC.

The V gene is TRBV15, the J gene TRBJ1-4; D is uncertain. This CDR3 spans 15 amino acids. Germline loops: CDR1 LNHNV, CDR2 YYDKDF (reference sequence). The V gene lost 0 bases and the J gene lost 4 bases, with 9 bases spanning the gap. The CDR3 spells CATSRDNGLNEKLFF. The CDR3 nucleotides are TGTGCCACCAGCAGAGACAACGGCCTTAATGAAAAACTGTTTTTT.

This clone has just one count. The chain joins TRBV19 to TRBJ1-2, with 8 bases identical to TRBD1. V was clipped by 4 bases and J by 3 bases; unmatched bases: 10. The length of the CDR3 is 16 residues. Germline V lookup: CDR1 LNHDA, CDR2 SQIVND (reference sequence). The CDR3 region is CASSTQPRGLDYGYTF. For the CDR3, the DNA is TGTGCCAGTAGTACCCAACCCAGGGGGCTGGACTATGGCTACACCTTC.